These 20 T cell receptor beta chains were sequenced from one sample in a study of T cell repertoires in cytomegalovirus infection. Their cognate antigens are unknown. TCRdb fed the reads into MiXCR, producing one record per CDR3 protein. The table lists approximately 990,000 distinct CDR3 sequences, 31% of them singletons, with under 15% in the top ten. Material: cultured CD8+ T cells from PBMCs, obtained from culture after CMV antigen stimulation. All receptors derive from a human donor in good health (CMV status not recorded). Some clones in this sample may be carry-over from other donors' samples.

This chain connects TRBV12-5 to TRBJ1-4; D may be TRBD1 (6 bases). The CDR3 runs to 17 residues. Trimming cost V 3 bases and J 1 base, with 15 bases left between them. The germline gives CDR1 LGHNT, CDR2 FRNRAP. DNA for the CDR3: TGTGCTAGTGGTTTCCTCAGGGGAGTCAGAACTAATGAAAAACTGTTTTTT. Translated: CASGFLRGVRTNEKLFF.

The rearrangement links TRBV6-2 or TRBV6-3 to TRBJ2-2; no firm D call. This CDR3 has 13 residues. Germline V gene lookup returns CDR1 MNHEY and CDR2 SVGEGT. V gave up 5 bases and J gave up 5 bases, with 9 bases separating them. CDR3 region: CASSRPATGELFF. CDR3 DNA: TGTGCCAGCAGTCGTCCAGCAACCGGGGAGCTGTTTTTT.

Ten or more counts support this clonotype. The chain is built from TRBV7-2 and TRBJ1-5, with a tentative D call TRBD1 (5 bases). V gave up 2 bases and J gave up 7 bases, with 15 bases separating them. The CDR3 contains 15 residues. The germline CDR1 and CDR2 sequences are SGHTA and FQGNSA. CDR3: CASSLNGVGDQPQHF. The CDR3 DNA reads TGTGCCAGCAGCTTAAATGGGGTGGGGGACCAGCCCCAGCATTTT.

The rearrangement uses TRBV5-5 and TRBJ2-2, with D tentatively TRBD2 (5 bases). Germline loops: CDR1 SGHKS, CDR2 YYEKEE (reference sequence). The CDR3 loop spans 16 amino acids. V was clipped by 4 bases and J by 8 bases, with 21 bases between them. CDR3 protein: CASSPIGKGQEGELFF. The DNA for the CDR3 is TGTGCCAGCAGCCCCATCGGGAAGGGTCAAGAAGGGGAGCTGTTTTTT.

The chain couples TRBV7-6 to TRBJ2-1; 10 bases are shared with TRBD2. The CDR3 is 17 residues long. J was trimmed by 9 bases and V by 1 base; bases with no gene match: 12. The germline gives CDR1 SGHVS, CDR2 FNYEAQ. The CDR3: CASSLVQPAGGQGEQFF. CDR3 bases: TGTGCCAGCAGCTTAGTCCAACCAGCGGGGGGGCAGGGTGAGCAGTTCTTC.

At least ten counts were recorded for this clonotype. This chain connects TRBV7-2 to TRBJ2-7; D is perhaps TRBD2 (7 bases). Trimming cost V 5 bases and J 0 bases, with 11 bases left between them. The CDR3 covers 14 residues. CDR1 is SGHTA, CDR2 FQGNSA, per germline. The CDR3: CASSRGDNSYEQYV. The CDR3 bases are TGTGCCAGCAGCCGGGGGGACAACTCCTACGAGCAGTACGTC.

This clonotype has a handful of counts. This chain connects TRBV5-5 to TRBJ1-4; tentatively, D is TRBD1 (5 bases). The CDR3 totals 14 residues. The germline CDR1 and CDR2 sequences are SGHKS and YYEKEE (reference sequence). V gave up 5 bases and J gave up 8 bases, with 16 bases separating them. For the CDR3, the DNA is TGTGCCAGCAGACAAGAGGCAGGGACCGAAAAACTGTTTTTT. Protein sequence: CASRQEAGTEKLFF.

CDR3: CASSLSRSQETQYF. CDR3 nucleotide sequence: TGTGCCAGCAGTTTATCGCGCAGCCAAGAGACCCAGTACTTC. The chain links TRBV27 to TRBJ2-5; D uncertain. V lost 0 bases and J 1 base, leaving 6 bases between the germline ends. This CDR3 is built from 14 residues. Looked up from germline, CDR1 is MNHEY and CDR2 is SMNVEV (reference sequence).

This clonotype was observed many times. The V gene is TRBV7-2, the J gene TRBJ2-7, with a weak D call TRBD1 (7 bases). Germline values: CDR1 SGHTA, CDR2 FQGNSA. V lost 4 bases to trimming and J lost 6 bases, with 16 bases between them. The CDR3 is 14 residues long. This CDR3 is CASSWGAGGGEQYV. The CDR3, as DNA: TGTGCCAGCAGCTGGGGGGCAGGGGGTGGCGAGCAGTACGTC.

V usage is TRBV28 and J usage is TRBJ1-5; no definite D call. The CDR3 runs 14 residues. Germline CDR1 reads MDHEN; CDR2 reads SYDVKM. Trimming removed 3 bases at V and 7 bases at J, with 13 bases between. The CDR3 coding sequence is TGTGCCAGCAGTTTGAGAGCAGAGATACAGCCCCAGCATTTT. This encodes CASSLRAEIQPQHF. Filled out from reference TRBV28 and TRBJ1-5, the complete variable domain reads DVKVTQSSRYLVKRTGEKVFLECVQDMDHENMFWYRQDPGLGLRLIYFSYDVKMKEKGDIPEGYSVSREKKERFSLILESASTNQTSMYLCASSLRAEIQPQHFGDGTRLSIL.

About this clonotype itself: This may arise from a read error, as a much more abundant clone is one base away. The V call is TRBV12-5, the J call TRBJ1-1, with D possibly TRBD1 on 5 matching bases. Germline V gene lookup returns CDR1 LGHNT and CDR2 FRNRAP. Trimming took off 3 bases at V and 6 bases at J, with 11 bases between the two ends. The CDR3 sequence is 13 residues long. The CDR3 sequence is CASGFGGGSEAFF. DNA for the CDR3: TGTGCTAGTGGTTTCGGGGGAGGCTCTGAAGCTTTCTTT.

The chain has TRBV4-1 and TRBJ1-1, with TRBD1 identical over 7 bases. CDR3 length equals 11 residues. The germline V gene encodes CDR1 MGHRA and CDR2 YSYEKL. Trimming cost V 8 bases and J 8 bases; bases outside gene matches: 5. The CDR3 region is CASRGTEEAFF. In DNA form, the CDR3 reads TGCGCCAGCCGGGGGACAGAGGAAGCTTTCTTT.

This rearrangement joins TRBV7-6 to TRBJ1-1, with D maybe TRBD1 (5 bases). Trimming cost V 11 bases and J 1 base, with 8 bases left between them. CDR3 length equals 11 residues. The germline CDR1 and CDR2 sequences are SGHVS and FNYEAQ. The CDR3 region has the DNA TGTGCCCTCAGGGAGAACACTGAAGCTTTCTTT. Its translation: CALRENTEAFF. Using reference TRBV7-6 and TRBJ1-1 for the parts outside the CDR3, the full variable domain is GAGVSQSPRYKVTKRGQDVALRCDPISGHVSLYWYRQALGQGPEFLTYFNYEAQQDKSGLPNDRFSAERPEGSISTLTIQRTEQRDSAMYRCALRENTEAFFGQGTRLTVV.

For this clonotype: This may come from a read error, since a much larger clone is one base off. The CDR3 here is CASNQRGSNQPQHF. CDR3 DNA: TGTGCCAGCAACCAAAGGGGGAGCAATCAGCCCCAGCATTTT. This sequence joins TRBV7-2 and TRBJ1-5; D is possibly TRBD1 (6 bases). The CDR3 length is 14 residues. Trimming removed 7 bases from V and 1 base from J, with 11 bases in between. CDR1 SGHTA and CDR2 FQGNSA come from the germline V gene.

This clonotype occurred a few times. The rearrangement uses TRBV4-3 and TRBJ1-1; D not certain. The CDR3 runs 15 residues. With 0 bases removed from V and 0 bases from J, the gap between germline ends came to 8 bases. Germline lookup yields CDR1 LGHNA and CDR2 YSLEER. CDR3 in DNA: TGCGCCAGCAGCCAAGATGCGGCCATGAACACTGAAGCTTTCTTT. It translates to CASSQDAAMNTEAFF.

The V and J genes are TRBV20-1 and TRBJ1-5, with TRBD1 as a possible D gene (6 bases). V was cut by 0 bases and J by 7 bases, with 16 bases left in between. Germline CDR1 reads DFQATT; CDR2 reads SNEGSKA (reference sequence). CDR3 length equals 15 residues. This CDR3 is CSARDRSGAGQPQHF. In nucleotides, the CDR3 is TGCAGTGCTAGAGATCGTTCAGGGGCCGGGCAGCCCCAGCATTTT.

The V call is TRBV19, the J call TRBJ2-7; tentative D call: TRBD1 (5 bases). The CDR3 is made up of 15 amino acids. V dropped 5 bases and J dropped 7 bases, with 21 bases sitting between them. Looked up from germline, CDR1 is LNHDA and CDR2 is SQIVND (reference sequence). CDR3 nucleotides: TGTGCCAGTAGTGTCGTACTTACAGGAGCTCGGGAGCAGTACTTC. Residues: CASSVVLTGAREQYF.

This clonotype has a single count. The V and J genes are TRBV4-2 and TRBJ2-1, with 7 bases that match TRBD1. Germline CDR1 LGHNA, CDR2 YNFKEQ. The V gene end was trimmed by 4 bases and the J gene end by 6 bases; junction bases not matched to a gene: 9. This CDR3 is built from 15 residues. This CDR3 is CASSLEEGAGNEQFF. CDR3 in DNA: TGTGCCAGCAGCCTGGAAGAGGGGGCGGGCAATGAGCAGTTCTTC.

The table lists this clonotype with a few counts. This chain links TRBV27 with TRBJ2-1; the D gene is possibly TRBD2 (5 bases). Trimming removed 3 bases at V and 8 bases at J, with 11 bases between. Germline V gene data show CDR1 as MNHEY and CDR2 as SMNVEV (reference sequence). The CDR3 contains 13 residues. CDR3 DNA sequence: TGTGCCAGCAGTTTGGACGGACTCGATGAGCAGTTCTTC. Amino acids: CASSLDGLDEQFF.

The chain combines TRBV6-1 with TRBJ2-1; D not resolved. Germline V gene data show CDR1 as MNHNS and CDR2 as SASEGT. Trimming cost V 1 base and J 8 bases, with 6 bases left between them. This CDR3 is 12 amino acids long. The CDR3, as DNA: TGTGCCAGCAGTGAAGGACTGGATGAGCAGTTCTTC. This gives the protein CASSEGLDEQFF.